These T cell receptor beta chains were read from a single sample in a study of blood T cell repertoires in COVID-19. Profiling relied on immunoSEQ multiplex PCR, and the TCRdb table lists in-frame clones only, not all of them. This sample yields more than 200,000 clones, of which 70% to 90% are seen a single time; roughly 3% belongs to the top ten. Sequencing was done on a sample of peripheral blood. The receptors stem from a young man with active or convalescent COVID-19. Both conserved end residues are part of each CDR3. The D gene is left open where the match is weak. Clone size, where shown, is once, few, many, or a class for clones that have expanded.

CDR3	DNA	V	J	D	size	length
CASSSDRGDEQYF	TGCGCCAGCAGTTCCGACAGGGGCGACGAGCAGTACTTC	TRBV10-1	TRBJ2-7	TRBD1	NA	13
CASSVGPLGTGARGELFF	TGTGCCAGCAGCGTAGGGCCCCTCGGGACAGGGGCCAGAGGGGAGCTGTTTTTT	TRBV9	TRBJ2-2	TRBD1	NA	18
CATLTTTSGNQETQYF	TGTGCCACTTTGACCACGACTAGCGGGAACCAAGAGACCCAGTACTTC	TRBV2	TRBJ2-5	TRBD2	NA	16
CASAEGNTGELFF	TGTGCCAGCGCGGAGGGGAACACCGGGGAGCTGTTTTTT	TRBV7-2	TRBJ2-2	NA	NA	13
CASSELSGGATEQFF	TGTGCCAGCAGTGAACTTAGCGGGGGGGCCACTGAGCAGTTCTTC	TRBV6-4	TRBJ2-1	TRBD2	few	15
CASSQDARQSTNEKLFF	TGCGCCAGCAGCCAAGATGCCCGACAGTCAACTAATGAAAAACTGTTTTTT	TRBV4-3	TRBJ1-4	NA	NA	17
CASSYGGVNTEAFF	TGTGCCAGCAGTTATGGGGGGGTGAACACTGAAGCTTTCTTT	TRBV27	TRBJ1-1	NA	NA	14
CASSFLGLAGGPEQFF	TGCGCCAGCAGCTTTTTGGGTCTAGCGGGAGGCCCCGAGCAGTTCTTC	TRBV5-1	TRBJ2-1	TRBD2	NA	16
CASSVTRTGSTEAFF	TGCGCCAGCAGTGTGACAAGGACAGGTAGTACTGAAGCTTTCTTT	TRBV10-2	TRBJ1-1	TRBD1	few	15
CASSLRRDPRMNTEAFF	TGTGCCAGCAGCTTACGGAGGGACCCGCGCATGAACACTGAAGCTTTCTTT	TRBV5-6	TRBJ1-1	NA	NA	17
CSVDLGQGYTF	TGCAGCGTTGATTTGGGACAGGGCTACACCTTC	TRBV29-1	TRBJ1-2	TRBD1	once	11
CASSLQGAEGYTF	TGTGCCAGCAGCTTACAGGGGGCTGAAGGCTACACCTTC	TRBV5-4	TRBJ1-2	TRBD1	NA	13
CASSHRSSPGNTIYF	TGTGCCAGCAGCCATCGAAGCTCCCCTGGAAACACCATATATTTT	TRBV9	TRBJ1-3	NA	NA	15
CASSGKSQGKNSPLHF	TGTGCCAGCAGCGGAAAATCCCAGGGAAAAAATTCACCCCTCCACTTT	TRBV5-6	TRBJ1-6	NA	NA	16
CASSPDRGLNEQFF	TGTGCCAGCTCACCGGACAGAGGATTAAATGAGCAGTTCTTC	TRBV18	TRBJ2-1	NA	NA	14
CASTPTGRETQYF	TGTGCCAGCACCCCGACAGGGCGAGAGACCCAGTACTTC	TRBV11-3	TRBJ2-5	TRBD1	NA	13
CASSINRGLYTF	TGTGCCAGTAGTATAAACAGGGGCCTCTACACCTTC	TRBV19	TRBJ1-2	TRBD1	once	12
CASSLRGTSGGSYEQYF	TGTGCCAGCAGTCTACGGGGGACTAGCGGGGGCTCCTACGAGCAGTACTTC	TRBV2	TRBJ2-7	TRBD2	once	17
CASSELGNTIYF	TGTGCCAGCAGTGAATTAGGAAACACCATATATTTT	TRBV6-1	TRBJ1-3	NA	NA	12
CASSLFLGGTEAFF	TGTGCCAGCAGTTTATTTCTCGGGGGGACTGAAGCTTTCTTT	TRBV27	TRBJ1-1	NA	NA	14
CASSYSGDTTYEQYF	TGTGCCAGCAGTTACTCGGGAGATACGACCTACGAGCAGTACTTC	TRBV6-5	TRBJ2-7	NA	NA	15
CASSIFSGDPTGNTIYF	TGTGCCAGTAGTATTTTTTCAGGGGACCCGACTGGAAACACCATATATTTT	TRBV19	TRBJ1-3	NA	NA	17
CASSPSGQGFNDEQFF	TGTGCCAGCAGCCCCTCCGGACAGGGATTCAACGATGAGCAGTTCTTC	TRBV7-3	TRBJ2-1	TRBD1	NA	16
CASSLWGQGHEKLFF	TGTGCCAGCAGCTTATGGGGACAGGGTCATGAAAAACTGTTTTTT	TRBV11-2	TRBJ1-4	TRBD1	NA	15
CALQWGLAVQETQYF	TGTGCCCTCCAGTGGGGGCTAGCGGTACAAGAGACCCAGTACTTC	TRBV6-5	TRBJ2-5	NA	NA	15
CASSENYFSYNEQFF	TGTGCCAGCAGTGAAAACTATTTTTCCTACAATGAGCAGTTCTTC	TRBV6-1	TRBJ2-1	NA	NA	15
CASSSPGLAGLYYNEQFF	TGTGCCAGCAGTTCCCCGGGACTAGCGGGCCTATACTACAATGAGCAGTTCTTC	TRBV28	TRBJ2-1	TRBD2	NA	18
CASSEAGQGGSGYTF	TGTGCCAGCAGTGAAGCGGGACAGGGAGGGAGTGGCTACACCTTC	TRBV2	TRBJ1-2	TRBD1	NA	15
CASSRDRASYNSPLHF	TGTGCCAGCAGCCGGGACAGAGCCTCCTATAATTCACCCCTCCACTTT	TRBV7-2	TRBJ1-6	TRBD1	few	16
CASSVNSDTQYF	TGTGCCAGCAGCGTCAATTCAGATACGCAGTATTTT	TRBV7-2	TRBJ2-3	NA	NA	12
CASSNRVNTEAFF	TGTGCCAGCAGTAACAGGGTGAACACTGAAGCTTTCTTT	TRBV7-3	TRBJ1-1	NA	NA	13
CASSLSSQGEQYF	TGTGCCAGCAGCTTAAGCAGCCAGGGAGAGCAGTACTTC	TRBV11-3	TRBJ2-7	NA	NA	13
CASSLALPEKLFF	TGTGCCAGCAGTTTAGCGCTACCGGAAAAACTGTTTTTT	TRBV12-3/TRBV12-4	TRBJ1-4	NA	NA	13
CASSTRLAGVPETQYF	TGTGCCAGCAGCACTCGACTAGCGGGAGTCCCAGAGACCCAGTACTTC	TRBV3-1/TRBV3-2	TRBJ2-5	TRBD2	NA	16
CASSEGAGGETQYF	TGTGCCAGCAGTGAAGGGGCCGGGGGGGAGACCCAGTACTTC	TRBV2	TRBJ2-5	TRBD2	NA	14
CASSTQVSGSPLHF	TGTGCCAGCAGCACACAGGTCTCAGGTTCACCCCTCCACTTT	TRBV11-1	TRBJ1-6	NA	NA	14
CASSLVRELNEAFF	TGTGCCAGCAGCTTAGTTCGGGAGTTAAATGAAGCTTTCTTT	TRBV7-2	TRBJ1-1	NA	NA	14
CASSLTGVGDYGYTF	TGTGCCAGCAGTCTAACAGGGGTTGGGGACTATGGCTACACCTTC	TRBV2	TRBJ1-2	TRBD1	NA	15
CASSLVHQYF	TGTGCCAGCAGCTTGGTTCATCAGTACTTC	TRBV5-8	TRBJ2-7	NA	NA	10
CASSYGSKDQPQHF	TGTGCCAGCAGTTACGGCAGTAAAGATCAGCCCCAGCATTTT	TRBV6-5	TRBJ1-5	NA	NA	14
CASSPPPGFMNTEAFF	TGTGCCAGCTCACCCCCCCCAGGATTCATGAACACTGAAGCTTTCTTT	TRBV18	TRBJ1-1	NA	NA	16
CASSKPGLTDTQYF	TGTGCCAGCAGCAAACCGGGACTGACAGATACGCAGTATTTT	TRBV7-2	TRBJ2-3	NA	NA	14
CASSGGTEAFF	TGCGCCAGCAGCGGGGGTACTGAAGCTTTCTTT	TRBV10-1	TRBJ1-1	NA	NA	11
CASLGPTSGRYNEQFF	TGTGCCAGCTTAGGCCCAACTAGCGGGCGATACAATGAGCAGTTCTTC	TRBV11-2	TRBJ2-1	TRBD2	NA	16
CASSLLGRERGTGELFF	TGTGCCAGCAGTCTCCTCGGGCGGGAGAGAGGCACCGGGGAGCTGTTTTTT	TRBV28	TRBJ2-2	TRBD2	NA	17
CASSFPRGTQYF	TGTGCCAGCAGTTTCCCCAGAGGCACGCAGTATTTT	TRBV27	TRBJ2-3	NA	NA	12
CASSSRTGGTDTQYF	TGTGCCAGCAGCTCCCGGACAGGGGGCACAGATACGCAGTATTTT	TRBV7-2	TRBJ2-3	TRBD1	NA	15
CASRSGTAGPLHF	TGTGCCAGCAGATCTGGGACAGCCGGGCCCCTCCACTTT	TRBV6-5	TRBJ1-6	TRBD1	NA	13
CASSIKARGITDTQYF	TGTGCCAGTAGTATAAAAGCTAGAGGAATCACAGATACGCAGTATTTT	TRBV19	TRBJ2-3	NA	NA	16
CASSQDPGRNTEAFF	TGCGCCAGCAGCCAAGATCCCGGGAGGAACACTGAAGCTTTCTTT	TRBV4-3	TRBJ1-1	NA	NA	15
CASSLAVASGAQETQYF	TGTGCTAGCAGCTTAGCTGTTGCTAGCGGGGCACAAGAGACCCAGTACTTC	TRBV7-7	TRBJ2-5	TRBD2	NA	17
CASSTGGIAYYGYTF	TGTGCCTCGTCTACAGGGGGCATAGCCTACTATGGCTACACCTTC	TRBV10-3	TRBJ1-2	TRBD1	NA	15
CASSLGQGTYEQYF	TGTGCCAGCTCACTCGGACAGGGCACCTACGAGCAGTACTTC	TRBV18	TRBJ2-7	TRBD1	once	14
CSALGVAGELAKNIQYF	TGCAGCGCCCTGGGAGTAGCGGGGGAACTAGCCAAAAACATTCAGTACTTC	TRBV29-1	TRBJ2-4	TRBD2	once	17